This TCR beta chain derives from a study of cytomegalovirus exposure and HLA in healthy donors. Concerning this clone: Its antigen is as yet unknown.

PCR used 60 Vbeta primers and 13 Jbeta primers. Sequencing was performed with immunoSEQ multiplex PCR; in TCRdb, only in-frame clones are kept and a portion is missing. The sample has about 150,000 clones, under 80% seen once. General observations from the study: The productive fraction for most TCR beta V segments was about 87% or about 30% in an earlier analysis.

The CDR3 is 15 residues long. Per the germline V gene, CDR1 is MNHEY and CDR2 is SMNVEV (reference sequence). V was cut by 3 bases and J by 0 bases, with 10 bases left in between. The V gene is TRBV27, the J gene TRBJ2-3; D is perhaps TRBD2 (6 bases). The TCR sequence derives from a man younger than 45 in good health and CMV-seronegative. Sequenced input: PBMCs. CDR3 DNA: TGTGCCAGCAGTTTGACTAGACCTAGCACAGATACGCAGTATTTT. It yields the protein CASSLTRPSTDTQYF.